This T cell receptor beta chain is from a study of CD8+ T cells in alopecia areata. The treatment: oral pan-JAK inhibitor, 5-10 mg twice daily. cDNA reverse transcribed from extracted RNA served as the sequencing template. The assay was immunoSEQ multiplex PCR, and TCRdb's table has in-frame clones only and misses some. This table has 200,000 to 250,000 clones, around 66% appearing once. A note on this clone: Other DNA variants within this sample encode the same CDR3.

Trimming shortened V by 4 bases and J by 6 bases, and 13 bases separated the two germline ends. Germline V gives CDR1 SQVTM, CDR2 ANQGSEA. This CDR3 is 13 amino acids long. The receptor was derived from a human donor with alopecia areata. The genes are TRBV29-1 and TRBJ1-5; D possibly corresponds to TRBD1 (6 bases). Sequencing was performed on CD4+ T cells sorted from blood, taken at week 44, from a patient treated with tofacitinib. The CDR3 region is CSVGGGGGQPQHF. In DNA form, the CDR3 reads TGCAGCGTTGGTGGCGGGGGCGGTCAGCCCCAGCATTTT. Drawing the rest from reference TRBV29-1 and TRBJ1-5, the complete variable domain is SAVISQKPSRDICQRGTSLTIQCQVDSQVTMMFWYRQQPGQSLTLIATANQGSEATYESGFVIDKFPISRPNLTFSTLTVSNMSPEDSSIYLCSVGGGGGQPQHFGDGTRLSIL.